These T cell receptor beta chains were read from a single sample in a study of cytomegalovirus exposure and HLA in healthy donors. The method was immunoSEQ multiplex PCR; TCRdb's version includes in-frame clones alone and lacks a portion of them. Here the sample spans about 160,000 clones, approximately 79% being singletons. Specimen: PBMCs. These receptors were collected from a middle-aged man in good health and CMV-seropositive. Each CDR3 is given with its conserved first and last residue. A D gene is named only where the DNA matches it firmly. Clone size, where shown, is once, few, many, or a class for clones that have expanded.

>TRBJ1-1|NA|NA|TRBV7-2
TGTGCCAGCAGCTTAGGCGGTAGTCCGTGGGCTTTCTTT
CASSLGGSPWAFF
>TRBJ1-2|once|NA|TRBV30
TGTGCCTGGGATGCGGGGCGTAATGGCTACACCTTC
CAWDAGRNGYTF
>TRBJ2-5|NA|TRBD1|TRBV6-5
TGTGCCAGCAACTACCGGACAGGGGCCCGGGAGACCCAGTACTTC
CASNYRTGARETQYF
>TRBJ2-7|once|TRBD1|TRBV27
TGTGCCAGCGCGTCTAGGGGGGGACAGGGCAGAGACGAGCAGTACTTC
CASASRGGQGRDEQYF
>TRBJ2-7|few|TRBD1|TRBV10-3
TGTGCCATCGGGCCCAGGACAGGAGCCTACGAGCAGTACTTC
CAIGPRTGAYEQYF
>TRBJ2-3|NA|TRBD2|TRBV19
TGTGCCAGCCAAGCGGGGGGAGGGGATACGCAGTATTTT
CASQAGGGDTQYF
>TRBJ2-7|NA|TRBD2|TRBV5-1
TGCGCCAGCACTGACGACCACCGGGGGGACTACTACGAGCAGTACTTC
CASTDDHRGDYYEQYF
>TRBJ2-3|once|NA|TRBV7-8
TGTGCCAGCAGCCCCTCGTGGGGCGGCACAGATACGCAGTATTTT
CASSPSWGGTDTQYF
>TRBJ2-1|few|NA|TRBV2
TGTGCCAGCAGACGACCTGGGGGCGGGTACAATGAGCAGTTCTTC
CASRRPGGGYNEQFF
>TRBJ1-1|NA|NA|TRBV23-1
TGCGCCAGCAGTCAATCGCGGGAGAAGGGTGAAGCTTTCTTT
CASSQSREKGEAFF
>TRBJ2-7|NA|NA|TRBV20-1
TGCAGTGCTTACAGGGACGAGCAGTACTTC
CSAYRDEQYF
>TRBJ1-1|NA|NA|TRBV19
TGTGCCAGTAGTACCCCCTATGTAAGGGGCAAGGGGACTGAAGCTTTCTTT
CASSTPYVRGKGTEAFF
>TRBJ2-7|NA|TRBD1|TRBV5-1
TGCGCCAGCAGCTCGGATTTGGGGACAGTCTACGAGCAGTACTTC
CASSSDLGTVYEQYF
>TRBJ2-5|NA|NA|TRBV5-1
TGCGCCAGCAGCTTGGTTGGGGGGGAGACCCAGTACTTC
CASSLVGGETQYF
>TRBJ1-1|once|NA|TRBV7-3
TGTGCCAGCAGCTTAACGGGGCAGGCGAACACTGAAGCTTTCTTT
CASSLTGQANTEAFF
>TRBJ2-1|NA|NA|TRBV5-6
TGTGCCTCCGACTTGGGGGCGCGCCTCCAAGAGCATGAGCAGTTCTTC
CASDLGARLQEHEQFF
>TRBJ1-3|NA|NA|TRBV13
TGTGCCAGCAGCTTTGTACTGACTGGAAACACCATATATTTT
CASSFVLTGNTIYF
>TRBJ1-2|NA|TRBD1|TRBV7-9
TGTGCCAGCACCTCCCCCGAGGGGGCCAAGAGGGGCTACACCTTC
CASTSPEGAKRGYTF
>TRBJ2-7|once|TRBD1|TRBV18
TGTGCCAGCTCACCGGGGACAGGGGGCTCCGAGCAGTACTTC
CASSPGTGGSEQYF
>TRBJ1-4|NA|TRBD1|TRBV7-9
TGTGCCAGCAGCCCGACCCCCGGGACAGGGTTTGAAAAACTGTTTTTT
CASSPTPGTGFEKLFF